The sequence of this T cell receptor (beta chain) was determined in a study of cytomegalovirus exposure and HLA in healthy donors. Regarding the study as a whole: Cytomegalovirus status, reportedly, was diagnosed with high specificity and sensitivity by the classifier. It was reported that TCR beta sequences correctly inferred the HLA-A and HLA-B alleles for most subjects.

The PCR ran on 60 Vbeta and 13 Jbeta primers. Profiled with immunoSEQ multiplex PCR; TCRdb holds only in-frame clones, not every one. The sample data list 35,000 to 50,000 clones. As concerns this clone: As yet, its antigen is unknown.

When sampled, the donors appeared nominally healthy, though they likely had unrecorded immune exposures. Germline V gene sequence: CDR1 SGHVS, CDR2 FQNEAQ. The CDR3 totals 11 residues. Trimming cost V 5 bases and J 5 bases, with 6 bases left between them. The genes are TRBV7-8 and TRBJ2-5, with TRBD2 as a possible D gene (5 bases). The sample consisted of PBMCs. The TCR comes from a woman in her thirties in good health and CMV-seropositive. The CDR3 DNA reads as TGTGCCAGCAGCCGCGGGGAGACCCAGTACTTC. Protein sequence: CASSRGETQYF.